These 19 T cell receptor beta chains came from one sample sequenced in a study of OX40 agonist ivuxolimab in advanced cancers. The table came from immunoSEQ multiplex PCR; TCRdb's copy has only in-frame clones and leaves some out. The sample records 45,000 to 50,000 clones, 89% being singletons. The sequencing used CD4+ or CD8+ T cells sorted from blood, collected in a trial of the OX40 agonist ivuxolimab. The source is an adult with an advanced solid tumor such as melanoma, head and neck, liver or kidney cancer.

V gene TRBV19 combines with J gene TRBJ2-2; TRBD2 might be the D (5 bases). This CDR3 region has 13 residues. Trimming removed 7 bases from V and 3 bases from J, with 9 bases in between. In germline, CDR1 is LNHDA, CDR2 SQIVND (reference sequence). CDR3 in amino acids: CASTGGYTGELFF. The CDR3, as DNA: TGTGCCAGTACAGGAGGTTACACCGGGGAGCTGTTTTTT. The whole variable domain, remainder taken from reference TRBV19 and TRBJ2-2, is DGGITQSPKYLFRKEGQNVTLSCEQNLNHDAMYWYRQDPGQGLRLIYYSQIVNDFQKGDIAEGYSVSREKKESFPLTVTSAQKNPTAFYLCASTGGYTGELFFGEGSRLTVL.

V is TRBV5-8 and J is TRBJ1-1; perhaps TRBD1 as D (5 bases). V was pared by 4 bases and J by 3 bases, with 25 bases between. The CDR3 spans 18 residues. Looked up from germline, CDR1 is SGHTS and CDR2 is YDEGEE. The CDR3 spells CASSRSTVLRGWDTEAFF. In DNA form, the CDR3 reads TGTGCCAGCAGCCGTTCAACGGTCCTTCGGGGCTGGGACACTGAAGCTTTCTTT.

The CDR3 coding sequence is TGTGCCAGCAGCTTGAGCGGGAGCTCCTACAATGAGCAGTTCTTC. It yields the protein CASSLSGSSYNEQFF. This rearrangement joins TRBV5-8 to TRBJ2-1; TRBD2 matches 8 bases. This CDR3 is built from 15 residues. In germline, CDR1 is SGHTS, CDR2 YDEGEE. The V gene end was trimmed by 1 base and the J gene end by 0 bases; junction bases not matched to a gene: 0.

This clone has only one observation. CDR3 residues: CASSITGFPGNTIYF. CDR3 DNA sequence: TGTGCCAGTAGTATTACGGGGTTCCCTGGAAACACCATATATTTT. V gene TRBV19 combines with J gene TRBJ1-3; D remains ambiguous. Germline CDR1 is LNHDA and CDR2 is SQIVND (reference sequence). V was pared by 3 bases and J by 2 bases, with 11 bases between. The CDR3 covers 15 residues.

The chain employs TRBV9 and TRBJ2-1, with 7 bases identical to TRBD2. CDR3 length equals 16 residues. Trimming took 0 bases from V and 6 from J; bases not matched to a gene: 9. The germline V gene has CDR1 SGDLS and CDR2 YYNGEE. The CDR3 bases are TGTGCCAGCAGCGTAGGAGACGGGAGGCCCCTCAATGAGCAGTTCTTC. Translated: CASSVGDGRPLNEQFF.

V usage is TRBV6-1 and J usage is TRBJ2-7, with 7 bases lining up with TRBD1. Germline V gene sequence: CDR1 MNHNS, CDR2 SASEGT. CDR3 length: 12 amino acids. V dropped 11 bases and J dropped 5; count of bases not matched to a gene: 9. CDR3 loop: CASQRGLNEQYV. CDR3 bases: TGTGCCTCCCAGAGGGGGCTAAACGAGCAGTACGTC.

The CDR3: CASSFKGAPYEQYV. CDR3 nucleotides: TGTGCCAGCAGTTTTAAGGGAGCTCCCTACGAGCAGTACGTC. The chain uses TRBV7-9 and TRBJ2-7; perhaps TRBD2 as D (5 bases). The CDR3 covers 14 residues. The ends were cut back, 6 bases at V and 2 bases at J, with 14 bases in the middle. Looked up from germline, CDR1 is SEHNR and CDR2 is FQNEAQ (reference sequence).

This clone showed up just once. The chain is built from TRBV19 and TRBJ2-2; D is possibly TRBD1 (6 bases). The ends were cut back, 5 bases at V and 9 bases at J, with 10 bases in the middle. The germline CDR1 and CDR2 sequences are LNHDA and SQIVND (reference sequence). This CDR3 region has 12 residues. CDR3 nucleotides: TGTGCCAGTAGTGGGGGCCCATGGGAGCTGTTTTTT. As protein: CASSGGPWELFF.

The chain links TRBV9 to TRBJ2-7; TRBD2 might be the D (5 bases). V lost 2 bases to trimming and J lost 7 bases, with 16 bases between them. The CDR3 covers 14 residues. Germline values: CDR1 SGDLS, CDR2 YYNGEE. The DNA of the CDR3 is TGTGCCAGCAGCGTCGGACTTACGCCGGGTGAGCAGTACGTC. Protein: CASSVGLTPGEQYV.

This chain uses TRBV10-3 with TRBJ2-7, with D tentatively TRBD1 or TRBD2 (5 bases each). The germline V gene has CDR1 ENHRY and CDR2 SYGVKD. CDR3 size: 14 residues. The V and J ends lost 6 bases and 0 bases respectively, with 12 bases between them. CDR3 bases: TGTGCCATCAGGAAGGGGACGAGCTCCTACGAGCAGTACTTC. Its protein product is CAIRKGTSSYEQYF.

The chain has TRBV4-1 and TRBJ1-6; tentative D call: TRBD1 (5 bases). V was pared by 3 bases and J by 7 bases, with 13 bases between. CDR1 and CDR2 (germline): MGHRA, YSYEKL. The CDR3 is made up of 15 amino acids. CDR3 bases: TGCGCCAGCAGCCAGAGTCCCGGGGCCAATTCACCCCTCCACTTT. It is translated as CASSQSPGANSPLHF.

The genes are TRBV28 and TRBJ2-2, with TRBD2 identical over 7 bases. Germline V gene sequence: CDR1 MDHEN, CDR2 SYDVKM. This CDR3 has 14 residues. The CDR3 DNA sequence: TGTGCAGAGAGTTCGGGGGGGAACACCGGGGAGCTGTTTTTT. It translates to CAESSGGNTGELFF. The variable domain in full, completed from reference TRBV28 and TRBJ2-2, reads DVKVTQSSRYLVKRTGEKVFLECVQDMDHENMFWYRQDPGLGLRLIYFSYDVKMKEKGDIPEGYSVSREKKERFSLILESASTNQTSMYLCAESSGGNTGELFFGEGSRLTVL.

This chain connects TRBV11-2 to TRBJ2-1, with 7 bases that match TRBD2. The CDR3 consists of 17 residues. The V gene end was trimmed by 0 bases and the J gene end by 3 bases; junction bases not matched to a gene: 8. Germline CDR1 is SGHAT and CDR2 is FQNNGV. CDR3 loop: CASSLDYEAGDYNEQFF. The DNA of the CDR3 is TGTGCCAGCAGCTTAGATTATGAGGCGGGAGACTACAATGAGCAGTTCTTC.

J is TRBJ1-4 and V is TRBV7-9; D remains ambiguous. V lost 4 bases, J lost 7 bases, and 13 bases lay in between. CDR1 is SEHNR and CDR2 is FQNEAQ in the germline V gene (reference sequence). The CDR3 runs to 14 residues. Here the CDR3 reads CASSSPLRAEKLFF. CDR3 DNA: TGTGCCAGCAGCTCACCTTTACGGGCTGAAAAACTGTTTTTT.

The chain couples TRBV4-3 to TRBJ2-7; 10 positions agree with TRBD1. Losses at the gene ends were 4 bases for V and 2 bases for J; bases not matched to a gene: 2. The CDR3 is made up of 14 amino acids. Germline CDR1 is LGHNA and CDR2 is YSLEER. CDR3 DNA sequence: TGCGCCAGCAGCCCAGGACAGGGGGCCTACGAGCAGTACTTC. This encodes CASSPGQGAYEQYF.

The V gene is TRBV9, the J gene TRBJ2-2; D is perhaps TRBD2 (5 bases). Germline V gene lookup returns CDR1 SGDLS and CDR2 YYNGEE. There are 15 residues in the CDR3. V was cut by 2 bases and J by 0 bases, with 8 bases left in between. The DNA for the CDR3 is TGTGCCAGCAGCGTGTTCGGGACGAACACCGGGGAGCTGTTTTTT. Translation gives CASSVFGTNTGELFF. The complete variable domain, with remaining parts taken from reference TRBV9 and TRBJ2-2, reads DSGVTQTPKHLITATGQRVTLRCSPRSGDLSVYWYQQSLDQGLQFLIQYYNGEERAKGNILERFSAQQFPDLHSELNLSSLELGDSALYFCASSVFGTNTGELFFGEGSRLTVL.

CDR3 sequence: CASSLGDQKQFF. CDR3 in DNA: TGTGCCAGCAGCTTAGGGGACCAGAAGCAGTTCTTC. This rearrangement joins TRBV7-9 to TRBJ2-1; D is perhaps TRBD1 or TRBD2 (5 bases each). The CDR3 sequence is 12 residues long. Germline V gene lookup returns CDR1 SEHNR and CDR2 FQNEAQ (reference sequence). Trimming took 1 base from V and 11 from J, leaving 9 bases between them.

The rearrangement joins TRBV4-1 to TRBJ1-5, with 10 positions matching TRBD1. The CDR3 has 16 amino acids. The V gene's germline CDR1 is MGHRA and CDR2 YSYEKL. V lost 3 bases, J lost 9 bases, and 11 bases stayed unmatched. DNA for the CDR3: TGCGCCAGCAGCCAGGACCAGGACAGGGGGTTGCGGCCCCAGCATTTT. Its translation: CASSQDQDRGLRPQHF.

The chain joins TRBV28 to TRBJ2-7; D gene uncertain. Germline V CDR1 and CDR2: MDHEN, SYDVKM. The length of the CDR3 is 10 residues. The CDR3 region is CRLEGSEQYV. As DNA, the CDR3 is TGTCGCTTAGAAGGGTCCGAGCAGTACGTC.